This T cell receptor (beta chain) appears in the sequencing data of a study of T cell responses to AZD1222 COVID-19 vaccine. This CDR3 spans 15 amino acids. Germline lookup yields CDR1 SEHNR and CDR2 FQNEAQ (reference sequence). Trimming took off 4 bases at V and 0 bases at J, with 10 bases between the two ends. Profiling relied on immunoSEQ multiplex PCR, and the TCRdb table lists in-frame clones only, not all of them. The sample has 120,000 to 150,000 clones, approximately 90% seen once. Sequencing was performed on peripheral blood, taken 28 days after the second AZD1222 dose. V usage is TRBV7-9 and J usage is TRBJ1-3; tentatively, D is TRBD1 (6 bases). The source of this sequence is an adult who received the AZD1222 COVID-19 vaccine. The CDR3 region is CASSSRTVSGNTIYF. In DNA, the CDR3 is TGTGCCAGCAGCTCCAGGACAGTCTCTGGAAACACCATATATTTT. Using reference TRBV7-9 and TRBJ1-3 for the parts outside the CDR3, the full variable domain is DTGVSQNPRHKITKRGQNVTFRCDPISEHNRLYWYRQTLGQGPEFLTYFQNEAQLEKSRLLSDRFSAERPKGSFSTLEIQRTEQGDSAMYLCASSSRTVSGNTIYFGEGSWLTVV.